This paragraph covers one T cell receptor beta chain sequence. The antigen is not known. This sample is drawn from a study of human T cells and chemical hapten exposure. Using its own MiXCR run on the RACE reads, TCRdb lists one record per CDR3 protein. Of some 380,000 distinct CDR3 sequences listed, roughly 4.8% are singletons. Germline V gives CDR1 LNHDA, CDR2 SQIVND (reference sequence). The CDR3 spans 13 residues. V lost 6 bases, J lost 0 bases, and 5 bases lay in between. Time point noted: patch test 1, 2 weeks after DPC sensitization. Noted treatment: therapeutic diphenylcyclopropenone sensitization with weekly scalp DPC. Blood collection happened ahead of applying each patch test. People who gave samples had alopecia, were 18 to 70 years old, and were suitable for DPC. General study points: Counts of expanded TCRs (at PT1) showed a positive correlation with patch test score. Alopecia affected the donors, so their immune response may differ from healthy people's.

The chain couples TRBV19 to TRBJ2-2; tentative D call: TRBD2 (5 bases). This sample comprised whole blood, obtained in connection with sensitization to the hapten diphenylcyclopropenone (DPC). The receptor was derived from a woman aged 45-65 years with alopecia areata. Some clones in this sample may be carry-over from other donors' samples. CDR3 in amino acids: CASSGTNTGELFF. CDR3 in DNA: TGTGCCAGTAGCGGGACGAACACCGGGGAGCTGTTTTTT.